A single sample gave rise to the 4 T cell receptor beta chains below, sequenced in a study of a mutant IDH1 vaccine in newly diagnosed glioma. Described time point: baseline, week 1 (first vaccination visit). Treatment denoted: pre-vaccination baseline after standard-of-care therapy. This table comes from immunoSEQ multiplex PCR, and its TCRdb copy is limited to in-frame clones, with some not included. The sample holds about 38,000 clones, roughly 92% seen once. The sequenced sample was PBMCs, obtained from a glioma patient treated with radiotherapy, temozolomide or both. The source is a man between 18 and 29 years old with glioma.

The chain employs TRBV29-1 and TRBJ2-7, with D possibly matching TRBD2 (5 bases). The CDR3 is made up of 14 amino acids. Germline V gene sequence: CDR1 SQVTM, CDR2 ANQGSEA. The V and J ends lost 3 bases and 0 bases respectively, with 12 bases between them. DNA of the CDR3: TGCAGCGTTGACGGGGTCGACGCCTCCTACGAGCAGTACTTC. Translating gives CSVDGVDASYEQYF.

This chain connects TRBV4-3 to TRBJ2-5; 12 bases agree with TRBD2. This CDR3 is 15 amino acids long. Germline CDR1 LGHNA, CDR2 YSLEER. Trimming took 4 bases from V and 5 from J; bases not matched to a gene: 5. The CDR3 region has the DNA TGCGCCAGCAGCCGACTAGCGGGAGCTATGGAGACCCAGTACTTC. This sequence encodes CASSRLAGAMETQYF.

This chain uses TRBV2 with TRBJ1-5; 10 bases align to TRBD1. From germline, CDR1 is SNHLY and CDR2 FYNNEI. The CDR3 is made up of 15 amino acids. With V trimmed by 6 bases and J by 7 bases, 9 bases remained unmatched. CDR3 nucleotide sequence: TGTGCCAGCAGGGCCGGGACAGGGGAGTACCAGCCCCAGCATTTT. Its translation is CASRAGTGEYQPQHF.

The V and J genes are TRBV29-1 and TRBJ2-7, with TRBD1 matching over 8 bases. The germline V gene has CDR1 SQVTM and CDR2 ANQGSEA. This CDR3 comprises 13 residues. V lost 3 bases, J lost 0 bases, and 1 base stayed unmatched. The CDR3 spells CSVETGDSYEQYF. The DNA for the CDR3 is TGCAGCGTTGAGACAGGGGACTCCTACGAGCAGTACTTC.